The rows below give T cell receptor beta chains drawn from one sample of a study of cytomegalovirus exposure and HLA in healthy donors. Using immunoSEQ multiplex PCR, the repertoire was profiled, and TCRdb retains in-frame clones only, with some absent. The repertoire consists of 90,000 to 120,000 clones, with around 10% occurring once and the leading ten covering under 6.5%. Sequences were obtained from PBMCs. These TCRs come from a man aged 35-49 years in good health and CMV-seropositive. The conserved cysteine and the conserved F or W are not part of the CDR3 here.

CDR3aa	j_gene	v_gene
ASSSRTSGTSYNEQF	TRBJ2-1	TRBV7-8
ASRVLLNTGELF	TRBJ2-2	TRBV5-8
ASSFLGRPDEQY	TRBJ2-7	TRBV11-3
ASEASGQLDEQF	TRBJ2-1	TRBV10-1
ASSQDVARQYEQY	TRBJ2-7	TRBV4-2
ASSIPTGSGETQY	TRBJ2-5	TRBV7-9
ASSPGGVNYGYT	TRBJ1-2	TRBV5-6
ASIKGQRQPNEKLF	TRBJ1-4	TRBV19
ASSQEERGGRETQY	TRBJ2-5	TRBV4-1
ASSLEPLRQGKKAEAF	TRBJ1-1	TRBV7-2
ASSLVLGLYTEAF	TRBJ1-1	TRBV7-9
AWNTAGVFTGELF	TRBJ2-2	TRBV30
ASSLLSSDIQY	TRBJ2-4	TRBV7-9
ASTLLAFNEQF	TRBJ2-1	TRBV2
ASSPLAGGITGELF	TRBJ2-2	TRBV7-3
AIRALGGGEQY	-	TRBV10-3
ASSQDSSMGYEQF	TRBJ2-1	TRBV4-3
ASSQETSQREASSYEQY	TRBJ2-7	TRBV14
ASSSQARLADNEQF	TRBJ2-1	TRBV7-2
ASSYHRAGQTQY	TRBJ2-5	TRBV6-5
ASSPTGNTEAF	TRBJ1-1	TRBV18
ASSLGQPTEAF	TRBJ1-1	TRBV18
ASSRPRTGAYEQY	TRBJ2-7	TRBV7-8
ASSPRGLETQY	TRBJ2-5	TRBV27
ASSSSGGIHTGELF	TRBJ2-2	TRBV7-3
ASSFARQVDGTDTQY	TRBJ2-3	TRBV11-2
ASQTGGNSYEQY	TRBJ2-7	TRBV28
ASRKPRDRANNEQF	TRBJ2-1	TRBV28
ASSDPGQPSVGAF	TRBJ1-1	TRBV5-1
ASSELAGVNEQF	TRBJ2-1	TRBV2
ASSPRTGGQETQY	TRBJ2-5	TRBV2
ASSLTGARNEKLF	TRBJ1-4	TRBV11-2
ASSQEDARQYEAYEQY	TRBJ2-7	TRBV4-3
ASSPFGARPYEQY	TRBJ2-7	TRBV6-5
ASSVVAGGIYNEQF	TRBJ2-1	TRBV19
ASSHGTSGIFYNEQF	TRBJ2-1	TRBV23-1
ARKPGGDQHQH	TRBJ1-5	TRBV6-5